The present TCR beta chain was sequenced within a study of blood T cell repertoires in COVID-19. Repertoires were generated with immunoSEQ multiplex PCR, while TCRdb's copy carries only in-frame clones and drops some. This sample carries about 230,000 clones, roughly 91% of them seen once, and the ten largest clones take 3.5% to 4.5%. The V and J ends lost 6 bases and 5 bases, in that order; junction bases with no gene match: 10. The CDR3 runs to 16 residues. Looked up from germline, CDR1 is MDHEN and CDR2 is SYDVKM. The chain uses TRBV28 and TRBJ1-4, with TRBD1 matching over 9 bases. The specimen was PBMCs or T cells enriched from blood (not recorded which). The sequence came from a woman in her 30s with acute COVID-19. CDR3 nucleotide sequence: TGTGCCAGCAGCTCAGAACTGACAGGGGGAAATGAAAAACTGTTTTTT. It codes for CASSSELTGGNEKLFF.